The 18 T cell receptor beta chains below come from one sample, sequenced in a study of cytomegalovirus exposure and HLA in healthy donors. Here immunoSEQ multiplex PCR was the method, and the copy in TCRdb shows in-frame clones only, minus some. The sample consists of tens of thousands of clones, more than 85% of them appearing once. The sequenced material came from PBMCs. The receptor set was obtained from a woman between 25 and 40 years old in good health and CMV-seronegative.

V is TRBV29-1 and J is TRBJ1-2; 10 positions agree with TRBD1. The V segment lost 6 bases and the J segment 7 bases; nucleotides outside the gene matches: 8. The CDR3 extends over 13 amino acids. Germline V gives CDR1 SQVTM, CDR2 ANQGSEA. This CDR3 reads CSVRRQGASGYTF. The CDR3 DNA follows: TGCAGCGTGCGCAGACAGGGGGCCTCTGGCTACACCTTC. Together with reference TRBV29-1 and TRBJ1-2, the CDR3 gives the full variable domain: SAVISQKPSRDICQRGTSLTIQCQVDSQVTMMFWYRQQPGQSLTLIATANQGSEATYESGFVIDKFPISRPNLTFSTLTVSNMSPEDSSIYLCSVRRQGASGYTFGSGTRLTVV.

The CDR3 DNA is TGCGCCAGCAGCTCAGGACAGGATAATTCACCCCTCCACTTT. Encoded protein: CASSSGQDNSPLHF. V and J are TRBV4-1 and TRBJ1-6; 7 bases align to TRBD1. V dropped 5 bases and J dropped 5; count of bases not matched to a gene: 3. Germline V gene lookup returns CDR1 MGHRA and CDR2 YSYEKL. CDR3 length: 14 residues.

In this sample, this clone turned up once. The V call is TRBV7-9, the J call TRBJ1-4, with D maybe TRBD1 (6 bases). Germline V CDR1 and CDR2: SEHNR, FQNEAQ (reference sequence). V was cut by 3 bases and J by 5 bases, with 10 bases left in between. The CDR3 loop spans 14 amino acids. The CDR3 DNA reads TGTGCCAGCAGCTTGAGGACAGACAATGAAAAACTGTTTTTT. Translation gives CASSLRTDNEKLFF.

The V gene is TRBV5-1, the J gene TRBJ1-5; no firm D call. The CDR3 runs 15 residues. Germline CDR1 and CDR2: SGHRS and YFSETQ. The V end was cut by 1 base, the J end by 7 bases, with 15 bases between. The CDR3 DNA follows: TGCGCCAGCAGCTTGAGTGGAGGGTGGGAACAGCCCCAGCATTTT. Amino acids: CASSLSGGWEQPQHF.

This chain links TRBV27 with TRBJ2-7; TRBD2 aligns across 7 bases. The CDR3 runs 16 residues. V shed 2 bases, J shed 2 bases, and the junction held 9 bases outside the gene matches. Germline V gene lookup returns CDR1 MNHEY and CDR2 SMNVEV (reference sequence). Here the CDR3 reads CASSLRFKRDAYEQYF. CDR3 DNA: TGTGCCAGCAGTTTACGTTTTAAGCGGGACGCCTACGAGCAGTACTTC.

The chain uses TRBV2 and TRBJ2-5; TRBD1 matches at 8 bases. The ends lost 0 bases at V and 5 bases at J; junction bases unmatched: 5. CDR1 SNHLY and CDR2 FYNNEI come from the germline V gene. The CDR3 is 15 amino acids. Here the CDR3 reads CASSEAPRGPETQYF. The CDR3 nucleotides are TGTGCCAGCAGTGAAGCGCCCAGGGGGCCGGAGACCCAGTACTTC.

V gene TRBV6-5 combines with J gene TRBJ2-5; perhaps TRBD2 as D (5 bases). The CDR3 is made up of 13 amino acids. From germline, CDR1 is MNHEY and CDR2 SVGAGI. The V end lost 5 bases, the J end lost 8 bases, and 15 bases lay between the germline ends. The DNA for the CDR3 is TGTGCCAGCAGTAAATTGGATGCTAGCACCCAGTACTTC. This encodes CASSKLDASTQYF.

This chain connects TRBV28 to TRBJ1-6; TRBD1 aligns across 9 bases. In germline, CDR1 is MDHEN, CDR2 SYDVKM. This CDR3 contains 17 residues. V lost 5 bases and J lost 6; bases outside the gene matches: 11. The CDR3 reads CASSPQATGGFNSPLHF. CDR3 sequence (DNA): TGTGCCAGCAGTCCCCAAGCAACAGGGGGCTTTAATTCACCCCTCCACTTT.

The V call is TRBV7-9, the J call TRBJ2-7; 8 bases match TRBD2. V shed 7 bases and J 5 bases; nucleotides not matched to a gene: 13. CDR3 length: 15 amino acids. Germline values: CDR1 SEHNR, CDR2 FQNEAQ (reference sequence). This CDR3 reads CASTLVLAALDEQYF. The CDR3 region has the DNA TGTGCCAGCACTCTTGTACTAGCGGCTCTAGACGAGCAGTACTTC.

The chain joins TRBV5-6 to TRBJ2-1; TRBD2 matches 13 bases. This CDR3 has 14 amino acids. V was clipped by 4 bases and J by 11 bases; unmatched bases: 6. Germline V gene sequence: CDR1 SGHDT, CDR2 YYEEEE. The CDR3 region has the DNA TGTGCCAGCAGCGACCGGACTAGCGGGAGCCAGCAGTTCTTC. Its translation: CASSDRTSGSQQFF. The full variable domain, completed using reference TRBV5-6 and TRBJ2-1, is DAGVTQSPTHLIKTRGQQVTLRCSPKSGHDTVSWYQQALGQGPQFIFQYYEEEERQRGNFPDRFSGHQFPNYSSELNVNALLLGDSALYLCASSDRTSGSQQFFGPGTRLTVL.

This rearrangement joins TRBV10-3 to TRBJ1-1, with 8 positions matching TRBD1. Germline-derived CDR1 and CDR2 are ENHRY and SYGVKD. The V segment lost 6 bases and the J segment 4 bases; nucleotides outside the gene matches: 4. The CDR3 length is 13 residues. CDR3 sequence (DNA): TGTGCCATCAGCGAGGACAGGGCCACTGAAGCTTTCTTT. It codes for CAISEDRATEAFF.

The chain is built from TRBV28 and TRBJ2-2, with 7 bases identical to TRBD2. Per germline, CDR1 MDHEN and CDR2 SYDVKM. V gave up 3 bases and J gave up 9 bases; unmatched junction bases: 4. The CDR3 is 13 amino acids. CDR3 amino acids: CASSLGGVRELFF. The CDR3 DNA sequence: TGTGCCAGCAGTTTGGGGGGGGTACGGGAGCTGTTTTTT.

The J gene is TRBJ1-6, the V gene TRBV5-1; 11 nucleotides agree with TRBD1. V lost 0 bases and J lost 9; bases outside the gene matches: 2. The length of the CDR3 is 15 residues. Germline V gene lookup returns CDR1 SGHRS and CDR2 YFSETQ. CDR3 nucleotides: TGCGCCAGCAGCTTGGCGGGACAGGGGGGTTCACCCCTCCACTTT. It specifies CASSLAGQGGSPLHF.

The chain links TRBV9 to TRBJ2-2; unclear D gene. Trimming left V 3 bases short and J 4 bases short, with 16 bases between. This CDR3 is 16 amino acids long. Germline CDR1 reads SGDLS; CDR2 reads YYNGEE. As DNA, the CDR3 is TGTGCCAGCAGCGCACCGTCTAGTCGCGGCACCGGGGAGCTGTTTTTT. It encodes CASSAPSSRGTGELFF.

The chain's CDR3 is CASSVAGEEGYTF. The CDR3 DNA reads TGTGCCAGCAGCGTAGCGGGGGAAGAGGGCTACACCTTC. This rearrangement joins TRBV9 to TRBJ1-2; D is perhaps TRBD1 (5 bases). The CDR3 runs 13 residues. In germline, CDR1 is SGDLS, CDR2 YYNGEE. Trimming shortened V by 0 bases and J by 8 bases, and 11 bases separated the two germline ends.

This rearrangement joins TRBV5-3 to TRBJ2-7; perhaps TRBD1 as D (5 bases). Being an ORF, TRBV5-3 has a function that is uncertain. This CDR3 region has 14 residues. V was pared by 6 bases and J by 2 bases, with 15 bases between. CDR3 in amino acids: CARTLQGRPYEQYF. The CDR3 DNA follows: TGTGCCAGAACCCTCCAGGGTCGCCCCTACGAGCAGTACTTC.

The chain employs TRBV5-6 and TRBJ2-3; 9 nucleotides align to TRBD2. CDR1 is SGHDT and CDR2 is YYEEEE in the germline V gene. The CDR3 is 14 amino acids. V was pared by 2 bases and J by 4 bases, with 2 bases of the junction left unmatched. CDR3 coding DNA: TGTGCCAGCAGCTTTAGCGGGAGTGCAGATACGCAGTATTTT. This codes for CASSFSGSADTQYF.

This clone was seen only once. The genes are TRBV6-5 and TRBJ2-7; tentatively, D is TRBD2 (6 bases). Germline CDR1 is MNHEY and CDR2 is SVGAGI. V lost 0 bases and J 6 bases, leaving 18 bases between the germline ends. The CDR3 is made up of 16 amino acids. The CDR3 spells CASSYSRRSGVGEQYF. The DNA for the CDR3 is TGTGCCAGCAGTTACTCGCGGAGGTCGGGGGTGGGCGAGCAGTACTTC.